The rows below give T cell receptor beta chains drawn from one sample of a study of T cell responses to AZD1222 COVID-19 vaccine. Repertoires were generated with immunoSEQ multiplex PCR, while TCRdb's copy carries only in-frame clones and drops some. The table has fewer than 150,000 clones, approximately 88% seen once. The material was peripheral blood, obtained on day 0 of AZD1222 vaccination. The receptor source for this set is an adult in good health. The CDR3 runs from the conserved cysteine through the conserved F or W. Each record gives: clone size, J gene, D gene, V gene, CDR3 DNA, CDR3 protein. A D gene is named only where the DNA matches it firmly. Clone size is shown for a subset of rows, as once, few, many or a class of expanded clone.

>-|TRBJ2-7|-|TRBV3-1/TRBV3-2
TGTGCCAGCAGCCAAGAGCCTCTCGAGCAGTACTTC
CASSQEPLEQYF
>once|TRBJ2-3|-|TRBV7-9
TGTGCCAGCAGCTTTCCAATCGGGACCGAAGGCACAGATACGCAGTATTTT
CASSFPIGTEGTDTQYF
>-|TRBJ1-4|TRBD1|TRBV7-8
TGTGCCAGCAGCCCCCTCGGACAGGAGGTTAATGAAAAACTGTTTTTT
CASSPLGQEVNEKLFF
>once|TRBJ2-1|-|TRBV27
TGTGCCAGCAGGTTATTGGGGGGTGGAACGAATGAGCAGTTCTTC
CASRLLGGGTNEQFF
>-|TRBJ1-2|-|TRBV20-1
TGCAGTGCTAGTCATGGGTTAAGTGGCTACACCTTC
CSASHGLSGYTF
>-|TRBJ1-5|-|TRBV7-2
TGTGCCAGCAGCTTAAGGGCGGGCAATCAGCCCCAGCATTTT
CASSLRAGNQPQHF
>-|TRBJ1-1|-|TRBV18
TGTGCCAGCTCCCCTATGATTAACAGGGAGAACACTGAAGCTTTCTTT
CASSPMINRENTEAFF
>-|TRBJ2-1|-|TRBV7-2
TGTGCCAGCAGCTTATGGGGGCTGGGCGATGAGCAGTTCTTC
CASSLWGLGDEQFF
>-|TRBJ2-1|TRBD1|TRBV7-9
TGTGCCAGCAGCCACGGGACAGTCTACAATGAGCAGTTCTTC
CASSHGTVYNEQFF
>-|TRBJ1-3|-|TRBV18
TGTGCCAGCTCACCAGGCTTGAGCTCTGGAAACACCATATATTTT
CASSPGLSSGNTIYF
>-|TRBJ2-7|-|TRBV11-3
TGTGCCAGCAGCTTCCTCTCCTACGAGCAGTACTTC
CASSFLSYEQYF
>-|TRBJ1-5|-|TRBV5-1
TGCGCCAGCAGCACGGACGGGAACAATCAGCCCCAGCATTTT
CASSTDGNNQPQHF
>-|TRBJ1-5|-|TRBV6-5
TGTGCCAGCAGTCCACGACACAATCAGCCCCAGCATTTT
CASSPRHNQPQHF
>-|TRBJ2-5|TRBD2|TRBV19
TGTGCCAGTAGCCCGCTTAGCGGGGGAGAACAAGAGACCCAGTACTTC
CASSPLSGGEQETQYF
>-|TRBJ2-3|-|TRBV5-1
TGCGCCAGCAGCTTCACCCCCAGCGGACTAACAGATACGCAGTATTTT
CASSFTPSGLTDTQYF
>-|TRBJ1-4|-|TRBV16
TGTGCCAGCAGCCGTGGACAAAATGAAAAACTGTTTTTT
CASSRGQNEKLFF
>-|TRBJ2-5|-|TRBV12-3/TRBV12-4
TGTGCCAGCAGTATACAGGGCCGGGAGACCCAGTACTTC
CASSIQGRETQYF
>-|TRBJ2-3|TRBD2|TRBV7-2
TGTGCCAGCAGCTTAATCGCTAGCGGGGCAGGTACGCAGTATTTT
CASSLIASGAGTQYF
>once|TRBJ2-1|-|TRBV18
TGTGCCAGCTCGATCGAGGGCTACAATGAGCAGTTCTTC
CASSIEGYNEQFF
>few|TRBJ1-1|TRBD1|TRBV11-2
TGTGCCAGCAGCCGATTAAGCACAGGGGCCAACACTGAAGCTTTCTTT
CASSRLSTGANTEAFF
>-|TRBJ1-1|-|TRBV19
TGTGCCAGTAGTAGTACCGTCTACACTGAAGCTTTCTTT
CASSSTVYTEAFF
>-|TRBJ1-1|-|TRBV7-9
TGTGCCAGCAGCAAAACCGGGATGAACACTGAAGCTTTCTTT
CASSKTGMNTEAFF
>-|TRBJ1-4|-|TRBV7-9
TGTGCCAGCAGCCCCCGTGACGCTGCAACTAATGAAAAACTGTTTTTT
CASSPRDAATNEKLFF
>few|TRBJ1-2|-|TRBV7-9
TGTGCCAGCAGCCGTGACCCGGATGGAGGCTACACCTTC
CASSRDPDGGYTF
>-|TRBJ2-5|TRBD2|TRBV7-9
TGTGCCAGCAGCTTAGCGGGCGGGGGGGTTCGAGAGACCCAGTACTTC
CASSLAGGGVRETQYF
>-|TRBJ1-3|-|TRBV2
TGTGCCAGCAGCCCCTCGTTTGGAAACACCATATATTTT
CASSPSFGNTIYF
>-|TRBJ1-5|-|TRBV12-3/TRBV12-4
TGTGCCAGCAGTCCAGGGAGCCAGCCCCAGCATTTT
CASSPGSQPQHF
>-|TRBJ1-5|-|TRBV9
TGTGCCAGCAGCGTAGGACCGACGGGGGACCAGCCCCAGCATTTT
CASSVGPTGDQPQHF
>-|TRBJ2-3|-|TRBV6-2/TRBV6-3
TGTGCCAGCAGTTACTCTGTGGGGTCCACAGATACGCAGTATTTT
CASSYSVGSTDTQYF
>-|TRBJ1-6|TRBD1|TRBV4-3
TGCGCCAGCAGACAGGACAGGGGTAATTCACCCCTCCACTTT
CASRQDRGNSPLHF
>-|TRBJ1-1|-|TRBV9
TGTGCCAGCAGCTCCGACCTTCACAGGGTGAACACTGAAGCTTTCTTT
CASSSDLHRVNTEAFF
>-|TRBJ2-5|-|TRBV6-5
TGTGCCAGCAGTTACTGGGCGGGGCAAGAGACCCAGTACTTC
CASSYWAGQETQYF
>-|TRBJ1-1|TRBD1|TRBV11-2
TGTGCCAGCAGCTTAATAACGTCACAGGGGGACACTGAAGCTTTCTTT
CASSLITSQGDTEAFF
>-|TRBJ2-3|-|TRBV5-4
TGTGCCAGCCACCCTGGGGATAACACAGATACGCAGTATTTT
CASHPGDNTDTQYF
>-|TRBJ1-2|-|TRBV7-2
TGTGCCAGCAGCCCCTTTATTCCAACTAACTATGGCTACACCTTC
CASSPFIPTNYGYTF
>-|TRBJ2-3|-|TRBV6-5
TGTGCCAGCAGCCTAGGGGGCACAGATACGCAGTATTTT
CASSLGGTDTQYF
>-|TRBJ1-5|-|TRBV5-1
TGCGCCAGCAGCACCCCTTCGGGGGAGGATCAGCCCCAGCATTTT
CASSTPSGEDQPQHF
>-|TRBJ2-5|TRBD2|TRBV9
TGTGCCAGCAGCCCATCGGTGGTAGCGGGGTTCCAAGAGACCCAGTACTTC
CASSPSVVAGFQETQYF
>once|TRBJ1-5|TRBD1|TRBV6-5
TGTGCCAGCAGACATACAGGGGGCCATCAGCCCCAGCATTTT
CASRHTGGHQPQHF
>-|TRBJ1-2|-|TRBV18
TGTGCCAGCTCACGATACAACTGGGACCCCAAAACCTCAGCTAACTATGGCTACACCTTC
CASSRYNWDPKTSANYGYTF
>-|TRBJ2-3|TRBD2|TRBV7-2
TGTGCCAGCAGCTTAGTAGCGGGAAGCACAGATACGCAGTATTTT
CASSLVAGSTDTQYF
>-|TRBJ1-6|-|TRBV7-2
TGTGCCAGCAGCTCCCAGCTGGGCAGGGGTAATCCACCCCTCCACTTT
CASSSQLGRGNPPLHF